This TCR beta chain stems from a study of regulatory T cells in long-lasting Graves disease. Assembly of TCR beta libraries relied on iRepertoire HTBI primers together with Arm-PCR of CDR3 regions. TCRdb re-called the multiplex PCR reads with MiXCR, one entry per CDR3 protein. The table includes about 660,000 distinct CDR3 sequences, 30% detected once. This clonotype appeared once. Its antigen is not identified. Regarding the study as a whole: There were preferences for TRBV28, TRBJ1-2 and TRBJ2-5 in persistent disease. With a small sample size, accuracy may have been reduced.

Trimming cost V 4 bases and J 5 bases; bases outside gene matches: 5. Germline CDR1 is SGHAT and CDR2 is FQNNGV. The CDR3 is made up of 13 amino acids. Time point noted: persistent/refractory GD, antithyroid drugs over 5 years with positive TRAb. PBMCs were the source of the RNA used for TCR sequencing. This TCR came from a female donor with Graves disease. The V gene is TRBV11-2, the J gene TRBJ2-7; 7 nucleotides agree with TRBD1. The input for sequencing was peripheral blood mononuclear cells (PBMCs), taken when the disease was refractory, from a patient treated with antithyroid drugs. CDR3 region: CASSSDRVNEQYF. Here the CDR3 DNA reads TGTGCCAGCAGCTCAGACAGGGTAAACGAGCAGTACTTC.